This record concerns one TCR beta chain sequence. Per the authors' pipeline: The authors estimated nucleated cell counts from reference gene primer amplification. The protocol was immunoSEQ multiplex PCR, while the TCRdb copy is restricted to in-frame clones and leaves out a portion. V and J calls plus clone size are reproduced from that table; the DNA served to infer D and trimming. This sample has 130,000 or so clones, with 70% to 90% found just once. This sample is part of a study of blood T cell repertoires in COVID-19. Material: peripheral blood. The receptor's source is a woman aged 55-69 years with acute or convalescent COVID-19.

The CDR3 nucleotides read TGCGCCAGCAGCCATGGGACAGGGATGTATGGCTACACCTTC. Translation gives CASSHGTGMYGYTF. The chain carries TRBV4-1 and TRBJ1-2, with 9 bases aligning to TRBD1. V dropped 3 bases and J dropped 5; count of bases not matched to a gene: 4. The germline V gene encodes CDR1 MGHRA and CDR2 YSYEKL. This CDR3 contains 14 residues.